A selection of T cell receptor beta chains follows, all from one sample in a study of control samples from healthy donors and cancer patients. Sequencing was performed with immunoSEQ multiplex PCR; in TCRdb, only in-frame clones are kept and a portion is missing. The sample includes 210,000 or so clones, about 89% of them seen just once. The sequencing sample was made of blood. The receptors stem from a man younger than 45 in good health. CDR3s include the opening cysteine and the closing phenylalanine or tryptophan. A D gene is named only where the DNA matches it firmly. Part of the rows lack a size; the others show once, few, many or a class for expanded clones.

V gene	J gene	D gene	clone size	CDR3 DNA	CDR3 protein
TRBV29-1	TRBJ1-1	NA	once	TGCAGCGCCGCCCCAGAAGGGAGTATGTACACTGAAGCTTTCTTT	CSAAPEGSMYTEAFF
TRBV11-2	TRBJ2-5	NA	NA	TGTGCCAGCAGCTTATCCAGGGTGAGCCAAGAGACCCAGTACTTC	CASSLSRVSQETQYF
TRBV9	TRBJ2-5	NA	NA	TGTGCCAGCAGCAGGGACTACCAAGAGACCCAGTACTTC	CASSRDYQETQYF
TRBV19	TRBJ2-7	NA	NA	TGTGCCAGTAGTATAGGGGCGACGGTACGGGAGCAGTACTTC	CASSIGATVREQYF
TRBV12-3/TRBV12-4	TRBJ1-1	NA	NA	TGTGCCAGCAGTTTAGGTAGCAACACTGAAGCTTTCTTT	CASSLGSNTEAFF
TRBV12-3/TRBV12-4	TRBJ1-1	NA	NA	TGTGCCAGCAGCAATTTTGGCGGCGCAGCTTTCTTT	CASSNFGGAAFF
TRBV19	TRBJ1-5	NA	few	TGTGCCAGTAGTGAGGCGACAGGATTCTTTCAGCCCCAGCATTTT	CASSEATGFFQPQHF
TRBV3-1/TRBV3-2	TRBJ1-2	TRBD1	once	TGTGCCAGCATTGGGACAGGCTATGGCTACACCTTC	CASIGTGYGYTF
TRBV15	TRBJ2-7	NA	once	TGTGCCACCAGCAGAGATGCATCAGGGGACGAGTACGAGCAGTACTTC	CATSRDASGDEYEQYF
TRBV23-1	TRBJ2-2	TRBD2	NA	TGCGCCAGCAGATCTTCGGGGGGGGACACCGGGGAGCTGTTTTTT	CASRSSGGDTGELFF
TRBV5-1	TRBJ1-1	TRBD1	NA	TGCGCCAGCAGCACTGCAGGGGGCAACACTGAAGCTTTCTTT	CASSTAGGNTEAFF
TRBV7-8	TRBJ1-6	TRBD1	NA	TGTGCCAGCAGCGACAGACAGGGTGTACTCTATAATTCACCCCTCCACTTT	CASSDRQGVLYNSPLHF
TRBV7-8	TRBJ1-3	NA	NA	TGTGCCAGCAGCAGCCGGACAGCTGGAAACACCATATATTTT	CASSSRTAGNTIYF
TRBV9	TRBJ2-7	NA	NA	TGTGCCAGCAGCGTTACGGGCGCCTTCTACGAGCAGTACTTC	CASSVTGAFYEQYF
TRBV6-6	TRBJ1-5	NA	NA	TGTGCCAGCGAGAGTGGGAGCAATCAGCCCCAGCATTTT	CASESGSNQPQHF
TRBV7-3	TRBJ2-2	NA	NA	TGTGCCAGCAGCGCGACAGTAAACACCGGGGAGCTGTTTTTT	CASSATVNTGELFF
TRBV11-2	TRBJ1-2	NA	NA	TGTGCCAGCAGCTTAGTAGGGGGAGAGACATACTATGGCTACACCTTC	CASSLVGGETYYGYTF
TRBV5-4	TRBJ2-7	NA	NA	TGTGCCAGCAGCGCCGGGGGTTTCTCCTACGAGCAGTACTTC	CASSAGGFSYEQYF
TRBV10-3	TRBJ2-7	NA	NA	TGTGCCATCAGGAGAGGGAACTCCTACGAGCAGTACTTC	CAIRRGNSYEQYF
TRBV29-1	TRBJ2-1	TRBD2	few	TGCAGCGTTAGTCAGTTAGCGGGGGGAGTATACAATGAGCAGTTCTTC	CSVSQLAGGVYNEQFF
TRBV12-3/TRBV12-4	TRBJ1-5	NA	NA	TGTGCCAGCAGTTTTGGGGGGAATCAGCCCCAGCATTTT	CASSFGGNQPQHF
TRBV10-1	TRBJ2-5	TRBD1	NA	TGCGCCAGCAGTGGACAGGGGCGAGAGACCCAGTACTTC	CASSGQGRETQYF
TRBV5-1	TRBJ1-2	NA	NA	TGCGCCAGCAGACGCGGGAGTCGGGGAGATAACTATGGCTACACCTTC	CASRRGSRGDNYGYTF
TRBV5-1	TRBJ2-1	NA	NA	TGCGCCAGCAGGACTGGCGGGACTTACAATGAGCAGTTCTTC	CASRTGGTYNEQFF
TRBV7-9	TRBJ1-5	NA	NA	TGTGCCAGCAGCTTCGACAATCAGCCCCAGCATTTT	CASSFDNQPQHF
TRBV12-3/TRBV12-4	TRBJ2-1	NA	NA	TGTGCCAGCAGCCCCTTTAATGAGCAGTTCTTC	CASSPFNEQFF
TRBV5-6	TRBJ1-6	NA	NA	TGTGCCAGCAGCTCGGACGGAAGTTATAATTCACCCCTCCACTTT	CASSSDGSYNSPLHF
TRBV7-9	TRBJ2-4	TRBD1	NA	TGTGCCAGCAGCTTAGAAGGGGGCAGAGCCAAAAACATTCAGTACTTC	CASSLEGGRAKNIQYF
TRBV11-2	TRBJ2-1	NA	NA	TGTGCCAGCAGCTCCCCTAGTACGAGCTCCTACAATGAGCAGTTCTTC	CASSSPSTSSYNEQFF
TRBV11-2	TRBJ2-1	TRBD2	NA	TGTGCCAGCAGCCGAACTAGCGGGACTTACAATGAGCAGTTCTTC	CASSRTSGTYNEQFF
TRBV15	TRBJ1-4	NA	NA	TGTGCCACCAGCAGAGATTTGGCCGGGGGGATTGAAAAACTGTTTTTT	CATSRDLAGGIEKLFF
TRBV24-1	TRBJ2-3	NA	NA	TGTGCCACCAGTGATATTCCGGGACAACAGTATTTT	CATSDIPGQQYF
TRBV2	TRBJ2-3	NA	NA	TGTGCCAGCAGGGCGGGCGGGGATACGCAGTATTTT	CASRAGGDTQYF
TRBV9	TRBJ2-1	TRBD1	NA	TGTGCCAGCAGCGTACAGGGGGAAAATGAGCAGTTCTTC	CASSVQGENEQFF
TRBV30	TRBJ1-2	NA	once	TGTGCCTGGTCGCTCGGAAACTATGGCTACACCTTC	CAWSLGNYGYTF
TRBV7-9	TRBJ2-1	NA	NA	TGTGCCAGCAGCTTGCCAGCCTACAATGAGCAGTTCTTC	CASSLPAYNEQFF
TRBV6-5	TRBJ2-7	NA	once	TGTGCCAGCAGGGCCCCCGGGACATACTACGAGCAGTACTTC	CASRAPGTYYEQYF
TRBV3-1/TRBV3-2	TRBJ2-7	NA	NA	TGTGCCAGCAGCCAGAGCAGGGGATCGGGGCAGTACTTC	CASSQSRGSGQYF
TRBV6-5	TRBJ2-3	TRBD2	NA	TGTGCCAGCATGGTATCTAGCGGGACAGATACGCAGTATTTT	CASMVSSGTDTQYF
TRBV7-3	TRBJ1-5	TRBD1	NA	TGTGCCAGCAGCTTAAAGCACAGGGGCACGTTTTGGGGGCAGCCCCAGCATTTT	CASSLKHRGTFWGQPQHF
TRBV12-3/TRBV12-4	TRBJ2-1	NA	NA	TGTGCCAGCACTCATTTTAATGATGAGCAGTTCTTC	CASTHFNDEQFF
TRBV2	TRBJ1-2	TRBD1	NA	TGTGCCAGCAGTAGAGGGGGCAGGTATGGCTACACCTTC	CASSRGGRYGYTF
TRBV19	TRBJ1-5	NA	once	TGTGCCAGTAGTATTGGCCTGGACAATCAAGGCAATCAGCCCCAGCATTTT	CASSIGLDNQGNQPQHF
TRBV20-1	TRBJ1-2	TRBD1	NA	TGCAGTGCTAGTCCTAACAGGGGCAACTATGGCTACACCTTC	CSASPNRGNYGYTF
TRBV25-1	TRBJ2-3	NA	NA	TGTGCCAGCAGCTTTCCAGATACGCAGTATTTT	CASSFPDTQYF
TRBV5-1	TRBJ1-6	NA	NA	TGCGCCAGCAGCCCGGGGGGGGAACTCTGGTCACCCCTCCACTTT	CASSPGGELWSPLHF
TRBV15	TRBJ2-2	NA	NA	TGTGCCTCGCACGACAGCCGCAGGAACACCGGGGAGCTGTTTTTT	CASHDSRRNTGELFF
TRBV7-2	TRBJ1-5	NA	NA	TGTGCCAGCAGCTACGATAATCAGCCCCAGCATTTT	CASSYDNQPQHF
TRBV24-1	TRBJ2-1	NA	NA	TGTGCCACCAGTGCCACAACATACAATGAGCAGTTCTTC	CATSATTYNEQFF
TRBV6-5	TRBJ2-1	NA	NA	TGTGCCAGCAGTTCCCGGGACGGAAAGGAGCAGTTCTTC	CASSSRDGKEQFF
TRBV7-8	TRBJ1-4	TRBD1	NA	TGTGCCAGCAGCCCCCGCACAGGGGAGGCAACTAATGAAAAACTGTTTTTT	CASSPRTGEATNEKLFF
TRBV7-6	TRBJ2-7	NA	NA	TGTGCCAGCAGCTTAGGTCACGGCCTACGAGAGCAGTACTTC	CASSLGHGLREQYF
TRBV9	TRBJ1-1	TRBD1	NA	TGTGCCAGCAGCGTAGTGGCAGGGGGCTTGGGAACTGAAGCTTTCTTT	CASSVVAGGLGTEAFF
TRBV2	TRBJ1-6	TRBD1	NA	TGTGCCAGCAGTCCCAGACAGGGGACATATTCACCCCTCCACTTT	CASSPRQGTYSPLHF